This TCR beta chain was obtained from a study of cytomegalovirus exposure and HLA in healthy donors. V was clipped by 6 bases and J by 3 bases; unmatched bases: 10. The germline gives CDR1 KGHSH, CDR2 LQKENI. The CDR3 extends over 15 amino acids. This PCR relied on a set of 60 Vbeta primers and 13 Jbeta primers. TCRdb's copy holds only in-frame clones and misses some; the assay was immunoSEQ multiplex PCR. The sample consists of fewer than 150,000 clones, around 80% of them appearing once. Sequencing was performed on PBMCs. This receptor was identified in a man between 45 and 60 years old in good health and CMV-seronegative. The chain has TRBV18 and TRBJ2-7, with 8 bases that match TRBD2. CDR3: CASSPSGRRSYEQYF. Here the CDR3 DNA reads TGTGCCAGCTCGCCAAGCGGGAGAAGAAGCTACGAGCAGTACTTC.